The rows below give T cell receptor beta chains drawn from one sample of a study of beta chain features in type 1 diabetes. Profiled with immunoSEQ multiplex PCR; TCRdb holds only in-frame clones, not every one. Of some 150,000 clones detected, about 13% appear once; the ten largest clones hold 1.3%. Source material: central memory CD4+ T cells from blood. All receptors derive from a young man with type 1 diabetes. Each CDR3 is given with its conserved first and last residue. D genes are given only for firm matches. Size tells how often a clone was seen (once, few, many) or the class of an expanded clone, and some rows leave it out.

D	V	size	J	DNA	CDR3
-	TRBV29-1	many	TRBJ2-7	TGCAGCGTCGCATCCGGGACGGGATCCTACGAGCAGTACTTC	CSVASGTGSYEQYF
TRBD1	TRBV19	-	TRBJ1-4	TGTGCCAGTAGGCTGGATAGGACAGGGGGCGGAAAACTGTTTTTT	CASRLDRTGGGKLFF
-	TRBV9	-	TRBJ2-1	TGTGCCAGCAGCGATACCGTAGACCCCATGGGGTACAATGAGCAGTTCTTC	CASSDTVDPMGYNEQFF
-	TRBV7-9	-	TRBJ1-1	TGTGCCAGCAGCCCTCGACAGGAGAACACTGAAGCTTTCTTT	CASSPRQENTEAFF
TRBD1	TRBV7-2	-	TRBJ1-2	TGTGCCAGCAGGAGAGACAGGGCTAACTATGGCTACACCTTC	CASRRDRANYGYTF
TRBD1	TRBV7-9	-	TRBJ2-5	TGTGCCAGCAGCCTACAGGGGGCGGAGACCCAGTACTTC	CASSLQGAETQYF
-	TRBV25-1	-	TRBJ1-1	TGTGCCAGCAGCGCTAAAGTCACAGGAAGGACTGAAGCTTTCTTT	CASSAKVTGRTEAFF
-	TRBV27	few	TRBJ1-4	TGTGCCAGCAGATCCCTCGGAACTGTTGAAAAACTGTTTTTT	CASRSLGTVEKLFF
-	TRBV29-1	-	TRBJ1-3	TGCAGCGTTAAACTCTCTGGAAACACCATATATTTT	CSVKLSGNTIYF
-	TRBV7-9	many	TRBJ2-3	TGTGCCAGCAGCTTAAGGAGCGCTCCCACAGATACGCAGTATTTT	CASSLRSAPTDTQYF
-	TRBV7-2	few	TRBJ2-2	TGTGCCAGCAGCTTAGGGATTAACACCGGGGAGCTGTTTTTT	CASSLGINTGELFF
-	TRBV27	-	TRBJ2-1	TGTGCCAGCAGTTTAGTGAGCGGCCATGATGAGCAGTTCTTC	CASSLVSGHDEQFF
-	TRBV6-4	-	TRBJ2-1	TGTGCCAGCAGTGGAGGCGGGCGCGACAATGAGCAGTTCTTC	CASSGGGRDNEQFF
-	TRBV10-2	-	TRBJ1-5	TGCGCCAGCAGTTCCGAGGGTGAAAGCAATCAGCCCCAGCATTTT	CASSSEGESNQPQHF
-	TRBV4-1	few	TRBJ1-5	TGCGCCAGCAGCCAAGAGACAGCTAATCAGCCCCAGCATTTT	CASSQETANQPQHF
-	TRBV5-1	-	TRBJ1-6	TGCGCCAGCAAGGACAGCTTTAGCTCCTATAATTCACCCCTCCACTTT	CASKDSFSSYNSPLHF
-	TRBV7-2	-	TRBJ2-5	TGTGCCAGCAGCTTGGGGTTGGTCGGGCAAGAGACCCAGTACTTC	CASSLGLVGQETQYF
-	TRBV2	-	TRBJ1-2	TGTGCCAGCGGACGGTCCTATGGCTACACCTTC	CASGRSYGYTF
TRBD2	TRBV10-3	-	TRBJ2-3	TGTGCCATCAGTGACCCACTAGCGGCGGACACAGATACGCAGTATTTT	CAISDPLAADTDTQYF
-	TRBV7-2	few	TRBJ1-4	TGTGCCAGCAGCTTAGCGAGACAGGCCACTAATGAAAAACTGTTTTTT	CASSLARQATNEKLFF
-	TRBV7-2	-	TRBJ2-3	TGTGCCAGCAGCTCGTATGCAGATACGCAGTATTTT	CASSSYADTQYF
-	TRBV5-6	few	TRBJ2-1	TGTGCCAGCAGCTCAGCCGTATACAATGAGCAGTTCTTC	CASSSAVYNEQFF
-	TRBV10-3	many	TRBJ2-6	TGTGCCATCAGTGCCGCCTCCGGGACGGGGAACTCTGGGGCCAACGTCCTGACTTTC	CAISAASGTGNSGANVLTF
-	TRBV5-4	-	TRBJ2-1	TGTGCCAGCGTGCTGGCAACAGGGCTTGCGAGCCTCCGGGTCAATGAGCAGTTCTTC	CASVLATGLASLRVNEQFF
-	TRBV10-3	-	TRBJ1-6	TGTGCCATCAGTGAGTCGAGTGATTCACCCCTCCACTTT	CAISESSDSPLHF
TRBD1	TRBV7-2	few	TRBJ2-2	TGTGCCAGCAGCTCATCCTATCAGGGGGCGAGCGGGGAGCTGTTTTTT	CASSSSYQGASGELFF
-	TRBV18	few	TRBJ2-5	TGTGCCAGCTCACCGAGAGAGACCCAGTACTTC	CASSPRETQYF
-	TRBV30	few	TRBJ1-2	TGTGCCTGGAGTGTACAGTCAGGGTGCACCTTC	CAWSVQSGCTF
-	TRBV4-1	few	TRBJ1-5	TGCGCCAGCAGCCAAGATCAGTATGGGGGCGCGGGGTTAGGGAATCAGCCCCAGCATTTT	CASSQDQYGGAGLGNQPQHF
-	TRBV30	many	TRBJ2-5	TGTGCCTGGAGCTGGGGGGAGACCCAGTACTTC	CAWSWGETQYF
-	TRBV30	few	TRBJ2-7	TGTGCCTGGAGTGTACGTCGGGGAGCCCCCTACGAGCAGTACTTC	CAWSVRRGAPYEQYF
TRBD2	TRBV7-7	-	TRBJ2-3	TGTGCCAGCAGCTTAGGGCTAGCGGGGCACACAGATACGCAGTATTTT	CASSLGLAGHTDTQYF
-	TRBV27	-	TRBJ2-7	TGTGCCAGCTGGGGGGAGCGACCCCCCTACGAGCAGTACTTC	CASWGERPPYEQYF
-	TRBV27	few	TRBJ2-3	TGTGCCAGCAGTTTTAGCGGTCCCGGCACAGATACGCAGTATTTT	CASSFSGPGTDTQYF
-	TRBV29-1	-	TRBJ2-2	TGCAGCGTTGAAATCCAGCCGAACACCGGGGAGCTGTTTTTT	CSVEIQPNTGELFF
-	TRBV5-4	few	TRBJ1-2	TGTGCCAGCAGCTTAGGGGCGAACTATGGCTACACCTTC	CASSLGANYGYTF
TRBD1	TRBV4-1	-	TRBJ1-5	TGCGCCAGCAGCCAAGATGCAAACAGGGGATTTCAGCCCCAGCATTTT	CASSQDANRGFQPQHF
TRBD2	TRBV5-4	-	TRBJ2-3	TGTGCCAGCAGCCCCGGGGGGGGTGGAACAGATACGCAGTATTTT	CASSPGGGGTDTQYF
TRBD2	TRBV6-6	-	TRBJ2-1	TGTGCCAGCAGTTACTCTCTAGCGGGGGAGCAGTTCTTC	CASSYSLAGEQFF
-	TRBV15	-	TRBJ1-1	TGTGCCACCAGCAGAGAAATGGGGAACACTGAAGCTTTCTTT	CATSREMGNTEAFF
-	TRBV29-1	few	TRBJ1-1	TGCAGCACGCCGGGACCGCTGAACACTGAAGCTTTCTTT	CSTPGPLNTEAFF
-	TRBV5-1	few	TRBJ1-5	TGCGCCAGCAGCTTGGGTTCGGGCCCCTATAGCAATCAGCCCCAGCATTTT	CASSLGSGPYSNQPQHF
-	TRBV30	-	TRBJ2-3	TGTGCCTGGAGTCTCGGTCAGGGCCGTGCAGATACGCAGTATTTT	CAWSLGQGRADTQYF
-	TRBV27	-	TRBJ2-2	TGTGCCAGCAGTCCACCCGGACCGGCAGCGAACACCGGGGAGCTGTTTTTT	CASSPPGPAANTGELFF
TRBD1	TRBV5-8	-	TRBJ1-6	TGTGCCAGCAGCTTCTGGCAGGGACAGGGCGGTTCACCCCTCCACTTT	CASSFWQGQGGSPLHF
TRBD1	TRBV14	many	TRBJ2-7	TGTGCCAGCAGCCAAGGGATCGGGACAGGGGGCTACGAGCAGTACTTC	CASSQGIGTGGYEQYF
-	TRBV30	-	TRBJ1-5	TGTGCCTGGAGTCGGGACTCCAGTCAGCCCCAGCATTTT	CAWSRDSSQPQHF
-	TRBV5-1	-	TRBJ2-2	TGCGCCAGCAACAAGGACTCCATGAACACCGGGGAGCTGTTTTTT	CASNKDSMNTGELFF
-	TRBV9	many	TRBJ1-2	TGTGCCAGCAGCGATCCAGCTAACTATGGCTACACCTTC	CASSDPANYGYTF
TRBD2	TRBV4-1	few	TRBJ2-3	TGCGCCAGCAGCCAAGATTTCGGGGGGGCTAGCACAGATACGCAGTATTTT	CASSQDFGGASTDTQYF
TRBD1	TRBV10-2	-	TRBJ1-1	TGCGCCAGCGCGGGACAGGGGGTTTATACTGAAGCTTTCTTT	CASAGQGVYTEAFF
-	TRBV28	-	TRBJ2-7	TGTGCCAGCAGTTTACCCTTGTACAGGGAAGGGGAGCAGTACTTC	CASSLPLYREGEQYF
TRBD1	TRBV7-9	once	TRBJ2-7	TGTGCCAGCAGTCTGGACAGGGGGGTCTCCGAGCAGTACTTC	CASSLDRGVSEQYF